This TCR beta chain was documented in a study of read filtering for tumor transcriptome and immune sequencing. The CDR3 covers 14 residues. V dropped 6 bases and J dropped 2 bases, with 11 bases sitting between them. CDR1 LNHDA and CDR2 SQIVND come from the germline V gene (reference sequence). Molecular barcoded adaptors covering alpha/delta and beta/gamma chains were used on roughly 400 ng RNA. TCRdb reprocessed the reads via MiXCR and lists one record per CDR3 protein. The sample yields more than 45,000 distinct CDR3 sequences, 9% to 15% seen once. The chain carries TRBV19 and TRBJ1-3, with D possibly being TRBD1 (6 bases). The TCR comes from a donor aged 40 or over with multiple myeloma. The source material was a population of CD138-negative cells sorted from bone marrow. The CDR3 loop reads CASSPGGPGNTIYF. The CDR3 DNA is TGTGCCAGTAGCCCGGGGGGGCCTGGAAACACCATATATTTT. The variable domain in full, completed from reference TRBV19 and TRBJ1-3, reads DGGITQSPKYLFRKEGQNVTLSCEQNLNHDAMYWYRQDPGQGLRLIYYSQIVNDFQKGDIAEGYSVSREKKESFPLTVTSAQKNPTAFYLCASSPGGPGNTIYFGEGSWLTVV.